This T cell receptor (beta chain) was profiled in a study of cytomegalovirus exposure and HLA in healthy donors. Study as a whole: The 120 or so validation repertoires used a platform that matched the one used for the roughly 650 first-cohort repertoires, as a later analysis reported.

Generated by immunoSEQ multiplex PCR, the TCRdb table keeps only in-frame clones and is missing some. Found here are over 100,000 clones, about 94% of them singletons; the top ten hold 0.89%. Details on this clone: Its antigen is undetermined.

The CDR3 sequence is 16 residues long. The V and J ends lost 3 bases and 1 base, in that order; junction bases with no gene match: 7. Germline V lookup: CDR1 MDHEN, CDR2 SYDVKM. The study's findings and limits: The tendency of first-cohort TCR clusters to co-occur in the 100 to 150 validation repertoires was identified by a subsequent analysis.

Separation from the approximately 690-subject first cohort characterized the roughly 120-subject validation cohort, to which the donors belonged. This receptor was obtained from a woman aged 18-29 years in good health and CMV-seronegative. The sample taken for sequencing was PBMCs. The chain joins TRBV28 to TRBJ1-2; 8 positions agree with TRBD1. CDR3 nucleotides: TGTGCCAGCAGTTTGTCGGCAGGGGGCTATAACTATGGCTACACCTTC. Translated, it gives CASSLSAGGYNYGYTF.